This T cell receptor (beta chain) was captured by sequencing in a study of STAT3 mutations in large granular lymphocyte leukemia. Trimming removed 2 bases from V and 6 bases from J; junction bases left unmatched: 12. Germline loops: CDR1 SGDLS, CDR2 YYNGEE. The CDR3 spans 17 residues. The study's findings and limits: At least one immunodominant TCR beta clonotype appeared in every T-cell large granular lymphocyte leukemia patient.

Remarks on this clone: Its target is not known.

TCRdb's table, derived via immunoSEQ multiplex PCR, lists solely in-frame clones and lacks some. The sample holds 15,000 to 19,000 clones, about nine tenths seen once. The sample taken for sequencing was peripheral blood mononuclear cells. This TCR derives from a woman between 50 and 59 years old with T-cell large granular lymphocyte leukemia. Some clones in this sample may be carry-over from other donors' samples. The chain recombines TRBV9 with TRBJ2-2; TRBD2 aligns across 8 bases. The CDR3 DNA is TGTGCCAGCAGCGTCCTCCCCAGAGCGGGAGTTTCCGGGGAGCTGTTTTTT. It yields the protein CASSVLPRAGVSGELFF.